These 20 T cell receptor beta chains originate from one sample sequenced in a study of shared clonotypes between healthy human individuals. TCRdb's copy holds only in-frame clones and misses some; the assay was immunoSEQ multiplex PCR. Among about 460,000 clones listed, 70% to 80% were seen once. Sequencing was carried out using PBMCs. The receptors here all came from a middle-aged woman in good health. Some clones in this sample may be carry-over from other donors' samples.

V gene TRBV19 combines with J gene TRBJ1-4; D gene ambiguous. Trimming stripped 10 bases from V and 5 bases from J, with 14 bases between. The CDR3 has 13 amino acids. CDR1 and CDR2 (germline): LNHDA, SQIVND (reference sequence). CDR3 nucleotides: TGTGCCACCCAGGACCTAAGGAATGAAAAACTGTTTTTT. Translated, it gives CATQDLRNEKLFF.

As to this clone: A far bigger clonotype differs at one base, so this is likely a read error. This chain links TRBV30 with TRBJ1-1; D gene ambiguous. Deletions cut 4 bases from V and 4 bases from J, with 13 bases between. The CDR3 covers 13 residues. Germline lookup yields CDR1 GTSNPN and CDR2 SVGIG (reference sequence). The CDR3 sequence: CAWISEEVTEAFF. The DNA of the CDR3 is TGTGCCTGGATTTCGGAGGAGGTCACTGAAGCTTTCTTT.

The rearrangement links TRBV29-1 to TRBJ2-7; 9 bases agree with TRBD1. The J segment lost 5 bases and the V segment lost 3 bases, leaving 5 bases of the junction unmatched. Per the germline V gene, CDR1 is SQVTM and CDR2 is ANQGSEA. The CDR3 runs 13 residues. The CDR3 sequence is CSVDGTGYHEQYF. CDR3 in DNA: TGCAGCGTTGACGGGACAGGGTACCACGAGCAGTACTTC.

This clone was found many times. V is TRBV7-3 and J is TRBJ2-2; D possibly corresponds to TRBD2 (5 bases). Germline CDR1 SGHTA, CDR2 FQGTGA. Trimming took 2 bases from V and 4 from J, leaving 8 bases between them. This CDR3 is 14 amino acids long. The CDR3 here is CASSLYGLTGELFF. The CDR3 DNA reads as TGTGCCAGCAGCTTATATGGACTCACCGGGGAGCTGTTTTTT.

The chain uses TRBV6-5 and TRBJ1-4, with D unclear. CDR1 MNHEY and CDR2 SVGAGI come from the germline V gene. Trimming removed 5 bases at V and 2 bases at J, with 9 bases between. The CDR3 loop spans 14 amino acids. The DNA of the CDR3 is TGTGCCAGCAGTAATTTCGCGACTAATGAAAAACTGTTTTTT. Translating it yields CASSNFATNEKLFF.

This clone was recorded a few times. This sequence joins TRBV2 and TRBJ1-4, with a tentative D call TRBD1 (5 bases). Trimming left V 1 base short and J 4 bases short, with 19 bases between. CDR3 length: 18 residues. In germline, CDR1 is SNHLY, CDR2 FYNNEI. CDR3 nucleotides: TGTGCCAGCAGTGAAGACGGGATTGGGGCAAGGGTTAATGAAAAACTGTTTTTT. Translated, it gives CASSEDGIGARVNEKLFF.

V gene TRBV7-9 combines with J gene TRBJ2-7; perhaps TRBD2 as D (6 bases). With 0 bases removed from V and 0 bases from J, the gap between germline ends came to 18 bases. There are 18 residues in the CDR3. CDR1 SEHNR and CDR2 FQNEAQ come from the germline V gene (reference sequence). The CDR3 is CASSLAMGGRKSSYEQYF. As DNA, the CDR3 is TGTGCCAGCAGCTTAGCGATGGGGGGACGGAAGAGCTCCTACGAGCAGTACTTC.

This clone was counted ten times or more. The rearrangement joins TRBV18 to TRBJ2-5, with no clear D. V lost 3 bases, J lost 0 bases, and 5 bases lay in between. The germline CDR1 and CDR2 sequences are KGHSH and LQKENI. The CDR3 extends over 13 amino acids. The chain's CDR3 is CASSPGNQETQYF. The CDR3 DNA reads as TGTGCCAGCTCACCGGGCAACCAAGAGACCCAGTACTTC.

The chain couples TRBV6-5 to TRBJ2-5; the match to TRBD1 covers 7 bases. Losses at the gene ends were 0 bases for V and 7 bases for J; bases not matched to a gene: 11. This CDR3 is built from 16 residues. Germline-derived CDR1 and CDR2 are MNHEY and SVGAGI. CDR3 protein: CASSYSGQAGWGTQYF. As DNA, the CDR3 is TGTGCCAGCAGTTACTCAGGACAGGCCGGTTGGGGGACCCAGTACTTC.

As for this clone: A read error likely explains this, since a far larger clone differs by one base. This chain links TRBV29-1 with TRBJ1-2; D is undetermined. The CDR3 runs 15 residues. V was cut by 3 bases and J by 0 bases, with 14 bases left in between. The germline V gene encodes CDR1 SQVTM and CDR2 ANQGSEA. The CDR3 loop reads CSVDGRARANYGYTF. The CDR3 DNA sequence: TGCAGCGTTGATGGAAGGGCAAGAGCTAACTATGGCTACACCTTC.

The rearrangement uses TRBV18 and TRBJ1-1; D call uncertain. The length of the CDR3 is 15 residues. Trimming left V 0 bases short and J 1 base short, with 9 bases between. CDR1 is KGHSH and CDR2 is LQKENI in the germline V gene. The CDR3 sequence is CASSPPGSENTEAFF. Here the CDR3 DNA reads TGTGCCAGCTCACCACCGGGGAGTGAGAACACTGAAGCTTTCTTT.

This clone was seen a few times. This sequence joins TRBV7-9 and TRBJ1-1, with D tentatively TRBD1 (5 bases). The CDR3 contains 11 residues. Looked up from germline, CDR1 is SEHNR and CDR2 is FQNEAQ (reference sequence). The germline V and J ends were trimmed by 8 bases and 1 base, with 5 bases remaining between them. The CDR3 reads CASQGNTEAFF. CDR3 nucleotides: TGTGCCAGCCAGGGGAACACTGAAGCTTTCTTT.

The chain couples TRBV11-3 to TRBJ2-2; D unresolved. This CDR3 comprises 14 residues. V was pared by 3 bases and J by 3 bases, with 8 bases between. CDR1 and CDR2 (germline): SGHNT, YENEEA. The CDR3 DNA reads TGTGCCAGCAGCTTGAGAAGAGACACCGGGGAGCTGTTTTTT. It encodes CASSLRRDTGELFF.

This chain connects TRBV6-1 to TRBJ2-7; D gene ambiguous. V shed 2 bases and J shed 6 bases, with 11 bases lying between them. This CDR3 has 13 amino acids. The germline V gene encodes CDR1 MNHNS and CDR2 SASEGT. CDR3 nucleotide sequence: TGTGCCAGCAGTGAATTTAGTGGGCTCGAGCAGTACTTC. The encoded protein is CASSEFSGLEQYF.

Note on this clone: A read error may explain this, as a much larger clone is one base away. The chain has TRBV6-5 and TRBJ1-1; D perhaps matches TRBD1 (6 bases). The CDR3 extends over 15 amino acids. The V gene's germline CDR1 is MNHEY and CDR2 SVGAGI. V was pared by 6 bases and J by 5 bases, with 19 bases between. In nucleotides, the CDR3 is TGTGCCAGCAGACCTATTCCACAGGGATCGACTGAAGCTTTCTTT. Its protein is CASRPIPQGSTEAFF.

The chain has TRBV19 and TRBJ2-1; 9 nucleotides agree with TRBD2. The V gene's germline CDR1 is LNHDA and CDR2 SQIVND (reference sequence). Trimming removed 3 bases from V and 4 bases from J; junction bases left unmatched: 7. There are 16 residues in the CDR3. The CDR3 loop reads CASSILAGNSYNEQFF. CDR3 coding DNA: TGTGCCAGTAGTATCCTAGCGGGAAATTCTTACAATGAGCAGTTCTTC. Drawing the rest from reference TRBV19 and TRBJ2-1, the complete variable domain is DGGITQSPKYLFRKEGQNVTLSCEQNLNHDAMYWYRQDPGQGLRLIYYSQIVNDFQKGDIAEGYSVSREKKESFPLTVTSAQKNPTAFYLCASSILAGNSYNEQFFGPGTRLTVL.

The chain is built from TRBV7-9 and TRBJ2-7, with no clear D. The CDR3 extends over 14 amino acids. CDR1 is SEHNR, CDR2 FQNEAQ, per germline (reference sequence). With 5 bases removed from V and 5 bases from J, the gap between germline ends came to 16 bases. As DNA, the CDR3 is TGTGCCAGCAGCCTACTGGCAGGAAAGAACGAGCAGTACTTC. Its translation: CASSLLAGKNEQYF.

V usage is TRBV7-2 and J usage is TRBJ1-5; no firm D call. The CDR3 is 15 residues long. Germline loops: CDR1 SGHTA, CDR2 FQGNSA. Trimming pared 4 bases from V and 2 bases from J, leaving 12 bases between. Here the CDR3 reads CASSSQTLGNQPQHF. The CDR3 DNA reads as TGTGCCAGCAGCTCTCAAACTTTGGGCAATCAGCCCCAGCATTTT.

This clone was observed at least ten times. Other DNA sequences in the same sample also yield this CDR3. V is TRBV6-1 and J is TRBJ2-4; D not certain. CDR3 length equals 15 residues. Per the germline V gene, CDR1 is MNHNS and CDR2 is SASEGT. V lost 3 bases to trimming and J lost 7 bases, with 16 bases between them. The CDR3 reads CASSDFLGRSNIQYF. The CDR3 coding sequence is TGTGCCAGCAGTGATTTTTTAGGCAGGAGTAACATTCAGTACTTC.

V gene TRBV7-2 combines with J gene TRBJ2-7; TRBD2 might be the D (6 bases). The CDR3 has 15 amino acids. V was shortened by 8 bases and J by 2 bases, with 19 bases between the two germline ends. Germline loops: CDR1 SGHTA, CDR2 FQGNSA. The chain's CDR3 is CASGGAPGITYEQYF. The DNA of the CDR3 is TGTGCCAGCGGAGGGGCACCCGGGATCACCTACGAGCAGTACTTC.